This TCR beta chain is drawn from a study of blood T cells in healthy people across ages. Across the whole study: Researchers report that template switching captured about one barcoded beta molecule per two T cells.

A second PCR, run for roughly 7 to 11 cycles, used a sample-barcoded 5' primer plus a J-beta primer mix. TCRdb recomputed calls from the 5' RACE reads with MiXCR, one row per CDR3 protein. The profile shows 850,000 to 1,300,000 distinct CDR3 sequences, 40% to 50% of them singletons. Findings of the study overall: The percentage of naive T cells correlated strongly with TCR beta diversity.

The V gene's germline CDR1 is MGHRA and CDR2 YSYEKL. The CDR3 contains 17 residues. V was pared by 2 bases and J by 6 bases, with 5 bases of the junction left unmatched. Regarding this clonotype: The antigen is not known.

Researchers report isolating at least 6.5 million PBMCs per sample. Sequencing was done on a sample of blood. V and J are TRBV4-1 and TRBJ2-1, with TRBD2 matching over 15 bases. This sequence originates from a woman in her fifties or sixties in good health. The CDR3 DNA sequence: TGCGCCAGCAGCCAACAACGGGGACTAGCGGGAGGCAATGAGCAGTTCTTC. Translating it yields CASSQQRGLAGGNEQFF.